This T cell receptor beta chain originates from a study of OX40 agonist ivuxolimab in advanced cancers. The CDR3 extends over 13 amino acids. CDR1 is MNHEY, CDR2 SMNVEV, per germline (reference sequence). V was shortened by 6 bases and J by 0 bases, with 7 bases between the two germline ends. Here immunoSEQ multiplex PCR was the method, and the copy in TCRdb shows in-frame clones only, minus some. The table records tens of thousands of clones, around 89% of them present only once. The chain combines TRBV27 with TRBJ2-3; D unclear. The starting material was CD4+ or CD8+ T cells sorted from blood, obtained in a trial of the OX40 agonist ivuxolimab. The origin of this receptor is an adult with an advanced solid tumor such as melanoma, head and neck, liver or kidney cancer. The CDR3, as DNA: TGTGCCAGCAGACCCCTTAGCACAGATACGCAGTATTTT. This translates into CASRPLSTDTQYF.